This record concerns one TCR beta chain sequence. This sample is part of a study of blood T cell repertoires in COVID-19. At the level of the study: T cells, B-cell-depleted T cells, or PBMCs provided the cDNA or gDNA that served as material.

Method: immunoSEQ multiplex PCR; TCRdb's copy keeps in-frame clones and lacks some. The data hold roughly 300,000 clones, with 80% to 90% observed a single time. The CDR3 runs to 15 residues. Germline V gene lookup returns CDR1 LNHDA and CDR2 SQIVND (reference sequence). The V gene end was trimmed by 7 bases and the J gene end by 2 bases; junction bases not matched to a gene: 10. Sample: peripheral blood. The chain joins TRBV19 to TRBJ1-1; 7 bases align to TRBD1. This receptor was identified in a woman in her forties or fifties with acute or convalescent COVID-19. CDR3 sequence (DNA): TGTGCCAGTAACCATCCCAGGGGGACCAACACTGAAGCTTTCTTT. Its translation: CASNHPRGTNTEAFF.